This passage covers 13 T cell receptor beta chains from one sample sequenced in a study of T cell repertoires in cytomegalovirus infection. Using its own MiXCR run on the reads, TCRdb lists one record per CDR3 protein. The sample has about 110,000 distinct CDR3 sequences; more than 30% are singletons. Which antigens these TCRs recognize remains unknown. The sample was CD8+ T cells from cultured PBMCs, taken from culture after CMV antigen stimulation. All receptors derive from a human donor in good health (CMV status not recorded). Some clones in this sample may be carry-over from other donors' samples.

The chain recombines TRBV27 with TRBJ1-5, with 9 nucleotides matching TRBD1. Germline-derived CDR1 and CDR2 are MNHEY and SMNVEV (reference sequence). The CDR3 is 14 residues long. The V gene end was trimmed by 4 bases and the J gene end by 5 bases; junction bases not matched to a gene: 3. The CDR3 DNA reads TGTGCCAGCAGTTACAGGGGGCCGGATCAGCCCCAGCATTTT. This codes for CASSYRGPDQPQHF.

J is TRBJ1-5 and V is TRBV18; D is possibly TRBD1 (5 bases). The V end lost 2 bases, the J end lost 2 bases, and 10 bases lay between the germline ends. This CDR3 is 15 amino acids long. From germline, CDR1 is KGHSH and CDR2 LQKENI. In nucleotides, the CDR3 is TGTGCCAGCTCACCAGAGATGGGGGGCAATCAGCCCCAGCATTTT. It specifies CASSPEMGGNQPQHF.

This clonotype was detected many times. The rearrangement joins TRBV28 to TRBJ2-7, with 8 bases aligning to TRBD1. Germline CDR1 MDHEN, CDR2 SYDVKM. The ends lost 3 bases at V and 4 bases at J; junction bases unmatched: 5. This CDR3 comprises 14 residues. CDR3 nucleotides: TGTGCCAGCAGTTTGGGGACAGGAGGTTACGAGCAGTACTTC. Translating gives CASSLGTGGYEQYF.

The J gene is TRBJ2-7, the V gene TRBV7-6; 7 bases map to TRBD1. V trimming: 5 bases; J trimming: 2 bases; junction bases outside the gene matches: 9. The V gene's germline CDR1 is SGHVS and CDR2 FNYEAQ. This CDR3 spans 15 amino acids. CDR3 DNA: TGTGCCAGCAGCCCCCGGGACAGTCAAGCCTACGAGCAGTACTTC. This encodes CASSPRDSQAYEQYF.

This clonotype was detected a few times. The J gene is TRBJ1-6, the V gene TRBV6-5; D unresolved. Per the germline V gene, CDR1 is MNHEY and CDR2 is SVGAGI. The CDR3 extends over 16 amino acids. V was pared by 5 bases and J by 0 bases, with 11 bases between. This CDR3 reads CASSQFLNSYNSPLHF. The CDR3 nucleotides read TGTGCCAGCAGTCAATTCTTAAACTCCTATAATTCACCCCTCCACTTT.

The V gene is TRBV7-9, the J gene TRBJ2-6; D gene unclear. CDR3 length: 17 amino acids. V shed 4 bases and J shed 1 base, with 14 bases lying between them. CDR1 and CDR2 from the germline V gene are SEHNR and FQNEAQ (reference sequence). The CDR3 bases are TGTGCCAGCAGCTCTCCCGTTCTCTCGTCTGGGGCCAACGTCCTGACTTTC. This encodes CASSSPVLSSGANVLTF.

This clonotype has a handful of counts. The chain combines TRBV7-2 with TRBJ2-7; 9 positions match TRBD2. The CDR3 has 18 amino acids. After removal of 5 bases from V and 4 bases from J, the junction contained 18 bases not matched to a gene. Per the germline V gene, CDR1 is SGHTA and CDR2 is FQGNSA. CDR3 bases: TGTGCCAGCAGCCCGAGTGGGGCCCGACAGCGGGGGGCTTACGAGCAGTACTTC. It yields the protein CASSPSGARQRGAYEQYF.

This clonotype came up many times. V and J are TRBV12-3 or TRBV12-4 and TRBJ2-7; D uncertain. The CDR3 totals 13 residues. V dropped 5 bases and J dropped 4 bases, with 12 bases sitting between them. The CDR3 sequence: CASSLSLNYEQYF. The DNA of the CDR3 is TGTGCCAGCAGTCTCTCGTTGAATTACGAGCAGTACTTC.

The V call is TRBV27, the J call TRBJ2-5; D gene ambiguous. V shed 1 base and J shed 2 bases, with 8 bases lying between them. There are 14 residues in the CDR3. Germline CDR1 and CDR2: MNHEY and SMNVEV (reference sequence). DNA of the CDR3: TGTGCCAGCAGTTTATTAGGGCAGCAAGAGACCCAGTACTTC. It specifies CASSLLGQQETQYF.

The CDR3 here is CASGGGAFPNEQFF. DNA of the CDR3: TGTGCCAGTGGAGGGGGGGCCTTTCCGAATGAGCAGTTCTTC. The V and J genes are TRBV7-2 and TRBJ2-1; tentatively, D is TRBD2 (7 bases). The germline V gene encodes CDR1 SGHTA and CDR2 FQGNSA. CDR3 length: 14 amino acids. V was pared by 9 bases and J by 7 bases, with 19 bases between.

The chain recombines TRBV27 with TRBJ1-1; D is uncertain. V was shortened by 5 bases and J by 3 bases, with 10 bases between the two germline ends. This CDR3 has 13 residues. Germline CDR1 is MNHEY and CDR2 is SMNVEV (reference sequence). For the CDR3, the DNA is TGTGCCAGCAGTCCCGTCAGGCACACTGAAGCTTTCTTT. Residues: CASSPVRHTEAFF.

The gene calls are TRBV7-4 and TRBJ2-7; 7 nucleotides align to TRBD1. Germline V gene data show CDR1 as SGHVT and CDR2 as SQSDAQ. This CDR3 contains 14 residues. V shed 4 bases and J 4 bases; nucleotides not matched to a gene: 7. CDR3 amino acids: CASSSTGAVYEQYF. Here the CDR3 DNA reads TGTGCCAGCAGCTCAACAGGGGCCGTGTACGAGCAGTACTTC.

The sample holds a few counts of this clonotype. The chain uses TRBV19 and TRBJ1-1; TRBD1 is a possible D gene (6 bases). This CDR3 has 13 residues. Germline V CDR1 and CDR2: LNHDA, SQIVND (reference sequence). The V gene lost 7 bases and the J gene lost 3 bases, with 12 bases spanning the gap. The CDR3 DNA reads as TGTGCCAGTACAACAGGGTATTACACTGAAGCTTTCTTT. It encodes CASTTGYYTEAFF.